These 24 T cell receptor beta chains came from one sample sequenced in a study of control samples from healthy donors and cancer patients. Measured with immunoSEQ multiplex PCR; TCRdb has only the in-frame clones, and not every one. The data contain fewer than 30,000 clones, approximately 85% of them singletons. Sequences were obtained from PBMCs. Receptors originate from a woman aged 60-70 years with head and neck cancer.

The CDR3 sequence is CASSRGLFQETQYF. CDR3 sequence (DNA): TGTGCCAGCAGTCGCGGACTATTCCAAGAGACCCAGTACTTC. The chain has TRBV7-2 and TRBJ2-5, with D possibly TRBD2 on 6 matching bases. The CDR3 consists of 14 residues. Trimming removed 6 bases at V and 1 base at J, with 12 bases between. Looked up from germline, CDR1 is SGHTA and CDR2 is FQGNSA.

This clone was found a few times. This chain uses TRBV5-5 with TRBJ1-4, with D maybe TRBD1 (5 bases). The CDR3 consists of 16 residues. CDR1 is SGHKS and CDR2 is YYEKEE in the germline V gene (reference sequence). With 4 bases removed from V and 8 bases from J, the gap between germline ends came to 21 bases. The CDR3 here is CASSGGSWGIGEKLFF. Here the CDR3 DNA reads TGTGCCAGCAGCGGAGGCTCGTGGGGGATCGGCGAAAAACTGTTTTTT. Drawing the rest from reference TRBV5-5 and TRBJ1-4, the complete variable domain is DAGVTQSPTHLIKTRGQQVTLRCSPISGHKSVSWYQQVLGQGPQFIFQYYEKEERGRGNFPDRFSARQFPNYSSELNVNALLLGDSALYLCASSGGSWGIGEKLFFGSGTQLSVL.

The chain uses TRBV5-1 and TRBJ2-2; D perhaps matches TRBD1 (6 bases). The CDR3 extends over 14 amino acids. Trimming took off 3 bases at V and 4 bases at J, with 10 bases between the two ends. Per the germline V gene, CDR1 is SGHRS and CDR2 is YFSETQ. CDR3 sequence: CASSSGTTTGELFF. The DNA of the CDR3 is TGCGCCAGCAGCTCCGGGACAACCACCGGGGAGCTGTTTTTT. Full variable domain (rest looked up from reference TRBV5-1 and TRBJ2-2): KAGVTQTPRYLIKTRGQQVTLSCSPISGHRSVSWYQQTPGQGLQFLFEYFSETQRNKGNFPGRFSGRQFSNSRSEMNVSTLELGDSALYLCASSSGTTTGELFFGEGSRLTVL.

The chain combines TRBV7-2 with TRBJ2-5; D is ambiguous. The length of the CDR3 is 13 residues. Germline loops: CDR1 SGHTA, CDR2 FQGNSA. Trimming stripped 2 bases from V and 2 bases from J, with 6 bases between. CDR3 region: CASSLRQQETQYF. CDR3 DNA: TGTGCCAGCAGCTTAAGGCAGCAAGAGACCCAGTACTTC.

This chain joins TRBV21-1 and TRBJ2-3; the table's TRBD1 call for D was not verified on the DNA. TRBV21-1 is marked as a pseudogene. The CDR3 has 21 amino acids. CDR3 region: CASSKASGQGASGEGGDTQYF. The DNA for the CDR3 is TGTGCCAGCAGCAAAGCGTCGGGACAGGGGGCCTCGGGGGAGGGAGGAGATACGCAGTATTTT.

In its sample, this clone was seen once. The junction shows a germline mismatch at one end, possibly a read error. The genes are TRBV24-1 and TRBJ1-2; D possibly corresponds to TRBD1 (5 bases). Germline CDR1 is KGHDR and CDR2 is SFDVKD. The CDR3 consists of 12 residues. The CDR3 reads CATSDPETATYF. CDR3 nucleotide sequence: TGTGCCACCAGTGATCCCGAGACAGCTACCTACTTC.

The rearrangement uses TRBV24-1 and TRBJ1-5, with a tentative D call TRBD1 (5 bases). The CDR3 contains 14 residues. Trimming cost V 3 bases and J 7 bases, with 12 bases left between them. Germline V lookup: CDR1 KGHDR, CDR2 SFDVKD. The CDR3 loop reads CATSDRTRRQPQHF. Written as DNA, the CDR3 is TGTGCCACCAGTGATCGGACACGGAGACAGCCCCAGCATTTT.

The chain uses TRBV7-9 and TRBJ2-7; D may be TRBD1 or TRBD2 (5 bases each). Germline V CDR1 and CDR2: SEHNR, FQNEAQ (reference sequence). This CDR3 is built from 15 residues. Trimming took 5 bases from V and 2 from J, leaving 16 bases between them. The CDR3 spells CASSPFRARAYEQYF. CDR3 DNA sequence: TGTGCCAGCAGCCCTTTCAGGGCGCGGGCCTACGAGCAGTACTTC. The full variable domain, in which reference TRBV7-9 and TRBJ2-7 provide the parts outside the CDR3, is DTGVSQNPRHKITKRGQNVTFRCDPISEHNRLYWYRQTLGQGPEFLTYFQNEAQLEKSRLLSDRFSAERPKGSFSTLEIQRTEQGDSAMYLCASSPFRARAYEQYFGPGTRLTVT.

J is TRBJ1-2 and V is TRBV29-1; 7 bases agree with TRBD1. The junction had 10 bases not matched to a gene; V was cut back by 6 bases and J by 3 bases. Germline V CDR1 and CDR2: SQVTM, ANQGSEA. This CDR3 is built from 14 residues. CDR3 nucleotides: TGCAGCGTCGATTCTCAGACAGGGCACTATGGCTACACCTTC. It yields the protein CSVDSQTGHYGYTF.

The chain is built from TRBV5-8 and TRBJ1-5; 8 positions agree with TRBD1. Germline V CDR1 and CDR2: SGHTS, YDEGEE. The CDR3 has 16 amino acids. V lost 4 bases to trimming and J lost 6 bases; unmatched junction nucleotides: 12. CDR3 in amino acids: CASSLLTGVLLQPQHF. In DNA, the CDR3 is TGTGCCAGCAGCCTCCTGACAGGGGTCCTTCTTCAGCCCCAGCATTTT.

V is TRBV19 and J is TRBJ2-2, with D possibly being TRBD2 (6 bases). There are 15 residues in the CDR3. Trimming stripped 4 bases from V and 0 bases from J, with 9 bases between. Germline CDR1 LNHDA, CDR2 SQIVND (reference sequence). The CDR3 sequence: CASSTRTTNTGELFF. The CDR3 bases are TGTGCCAGTAGTACACGGACTACGAACACCGGGGAGCTGTTTTTT. The full variable domain, rest sourced from reference TRBV19 and TRBJ2-2, is DGGITQSPKYLFRKEGQNVTLSCEQNLNHDAMYWYRQDPGQGLRLIYYSQIVNDFQKGDIAEGYSVSREKKESFPLTVTSAQKNPTAFYLCASSTRTTNTGELFFGEGSRLTVL.

This clone has more than one count but fewer than ten. This chain uses TRBV5-4 with TRBJ2-7; TRBD2 is a possible D gene (6 bases). Germline V gene lookup returns CDR1 SGHNT and CDR2 YYREEE (reference sequence). The CDR3 totals 16 residues. V dropped 4 bases and J dropped 0 bases, with 17 bases sitting between them. CDR3 in amino acids: CASSTGGVDSSYEQYF. The CDR3 DNA reads TGTGCCAGCAGCACGGGCGGGGTAGACAGCTCCTACGAGCAGTACTTC. Based on the CDR3 plus reference TRBV5-4 and TRBJ2-7, the full variable domain is ETGVTQSPTHLIKTRGQQVTLRCSSQSGHNTVSWYQQALGQGPQFIFQYYREEENGRGNFPPRFSGLQFPNYSSELNVNALELDDSALYLCASSTGGVDSSYEQYFGPGTRLTVT.

V gene TRBV6-4 combines with J gene TRBJ2-1; D is unresolved. The germline V and J ends were trimmed by 4 bases and 7 bases, with 17 bases remaining between them. This CDR3 has 15 amino acids. Germline V gene data show CDR1 as MRHNA and CDR2 as SNTAGT. In nucleotides, the CDR3 is TGTGCCAGCAGTGCGTTGGTAGTCGGGCGGAATGAGCAGTTCTTC. As protein: CASSALVVGRNEQFF.

The V gene is TRBV6-2 or TRBV6-3, the J gene TRBJ2-5; tentatively, D is TRBD2 (5 bases). This CDR3 comprises 16 residues. From germline, CDR1 is MNHEY and CDR2 SVGEGT. V was trimmed by 6 bases and J by 7 bases, leaving 24 bases between them. In DNA form, the CDR3 reads TGTGCCAGCAGCTTATCTTACCCGGGCCCAGCGGTGACCCAGTACTTC. Its translation is CASSLSYPGPAVTQYF.

This clone occurred a few times. The chain has TRBV11-2 and TRBJ2-1; 12 nucleotides agree with TRBD2. Looked up from germline, CDR1 is SGHAT and CDR2 is FQNNGV. The V and J ends lost 0 bases and 8 bases, in that order; junction bases with no gene match: 8. The CDR3 runs 17 residues. CDR3 protein: CASSLEFVLAGGHEQFF. In DNA form, the CDR3 reads TGTGCCAGCAGCTTAGAGTTTGTCCTAGCGGGAGGGCATGAGCAGTTCTTC. The complete variable domain, with remaining parts taken from reference TRBV11-2 and TRBJ2-1, reads EAGVAQSPRYKIIEKRQSVAFWCNPISGHATLYWYQQILGQGPKLLIQFQNNGVVDDSQLPKDRFSAERLKGVDSTLKIQPAKLEDSAVYLCASSLEFVLAGGHEQFFGPGTRLTVL.

The chain carries TRBV9 and TRBJ2-1; D possibly corresponds to TRBD2 (6 bases). The germline V gene has CDR1 SGDLS and CDR2 YYNGEE. The CDR3 consists of 17 residues. V was trimmed by 4 bases and J by 3 bases, leaving 20 bases between them. The CDR3 loop reads CASSPRERPLGYNEQFF. For the CDR3, the DNA is TGTGCCAGCAGCCCCCGGGAGAGGCCTCTAGGCTACAATGAGCAGTTCTTC.

The V gene is TRBV5-1, the J gene TRBJ2-7; D might be TRBD1 (5 bases). With 0 bases removed from V and 5 bases from J, the gap between germline ends came to 12 bases. Germline loops: CDR1 SGHRS, CDR2 YFSETQ. CDR3 size: 14 residues. CDR3 protein: CASSLAQVRDEQYF. DNA of the CDR3: TGCGCCAGCAGCTTGGCACAGGTACGGGACGAGCAGTACTTC.

This sequence joins TRBV5-4 and TRBJ1-3; D unclear. Per the germline V gene, CDR1 is SGHNT and CDR2 is YYREEE (reference sequence). CDR3 length: 16 residues. V lost 3 bases and J lost 4, with 17 bases in between. The CDR3 sequence is CASSSSRGLGGNTIYF. Here the CDR3 DNA reads TGTGCCAGCAGCTCTAGTAGAGGTCTGGGCGGAAACACCATATATTTT.

The J gene is TRBJ2-1, the V gene TRBV29-1; 7 positions match TRBD1. The CDR3 has 16 amino acids. V gave up 4 bases and J gave up 1 base; unmatched junction bases: 10. Germline lookup yields CDR1 SQVTM and CDR2 ANQGSEA. As DNA, the CDR3 is TGCAGCGTTGGACGGACAGGCGTATATTCCTACAATGAGCAGTTCTTC. The encoded protein is CSVGRTGVYSYNEQFF.

This clone was counted only a few times. The CDR3 DNA is TGTGCCAGCAGCCGGGACAGGGAGAATTCACCCCTCCACTTT. Its translation is CASSRDRENSPLHF. The chain combines TRBV5-6 with TRBJ1-6; 9 positions match TRBD1. J was trimmed by 7 bases and V by 4 bases; bases with no gene match: 3. CDR1 is SGHDT and CDR2 is YYEEEE in the germline V gene. The CDR3 has 14 amino acids.

The chain combines TRBV30 with TRBJ1-3; possibly TRBD1 for D (6 bases). The V gene's germline CDR1 is GTSNPN and CDR2 SVGIG (reference sequence). This CDR3 is 15 amino acids long. The DNA for the CDR3 is TGTGCGACTAGAGGGGGGCAGGGAAAAATAAACACCATATATTTT. Amino acid sequence: CATRGGQGKINTIYF.

V is TRBV11-2 and J is TRBJ1-2; D gene unclear. The CDR3 runs 14 residues. CDR1 is SGHAT and CDR2 is FQNNGV in the germline V gene. The V and J ends lost 4 bases and 10 bases respectively, with 19 bases between them. CDR3 region: CASSSPGTRGPYTF. DNA of the CDR3: TGTGCCAGCAGCTCCCCGGGAACCCGGGGTCCCTACACCTTC.

This chain connects TRBV4-2 to TRBJ1-1; the D is unclear. The CDR3 length is 12 residues. V lost 2 bases and J lost 3, with 4 bases in between. In germline, CDR1 is LGHNA, CDR2 YNFKEQ. CDR3 region: CASSQPHTEAFF. CDR3 nucleotide sequence: TGTGCCAGCAGCCAACCCCACACTGAAGCTTTCTTT.

This clone has only one observation. The CDR3 bases are TGTGCCAGCAGCTTGGATGGGACTAGCGGATACAATGAGCAGTTCTTC. Protein: CASSLDGTSGYNEQFF. The J gene is TRBJ2-1, the V gene TRBV11-3, with 11 bases identical to TRBD2. Germline V gene sequence: CDR1 SGHNT, CDR2 YENEEA. V was pared by 3 bases and J by 4 bases, with 5 bases of the junction left unmatched. CDR3 length equals 16 residues.